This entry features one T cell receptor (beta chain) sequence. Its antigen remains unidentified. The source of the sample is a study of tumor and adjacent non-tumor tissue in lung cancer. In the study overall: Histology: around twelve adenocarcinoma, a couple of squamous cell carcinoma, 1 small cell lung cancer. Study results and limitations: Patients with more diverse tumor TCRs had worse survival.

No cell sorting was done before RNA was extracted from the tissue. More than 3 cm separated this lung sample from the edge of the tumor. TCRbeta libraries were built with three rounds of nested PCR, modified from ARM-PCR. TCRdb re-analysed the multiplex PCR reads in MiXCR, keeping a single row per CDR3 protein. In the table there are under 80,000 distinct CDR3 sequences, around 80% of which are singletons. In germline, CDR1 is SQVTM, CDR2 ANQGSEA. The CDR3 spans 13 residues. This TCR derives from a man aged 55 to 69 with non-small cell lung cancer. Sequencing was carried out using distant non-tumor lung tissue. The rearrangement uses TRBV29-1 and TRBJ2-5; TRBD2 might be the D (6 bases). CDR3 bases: TGCACAGTAGCGGACGGATACCAAGAGACCCAGTACTTC. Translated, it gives CTVADGYQETQYF.